These 18 T cell receptor beta chains were sequenced from one sample in a study of T cell repertoires in cytomegalovirus infection. TCRdb independently ran MiXCR on the reads; one entry per CDR3 protein. Among approximately 190,000 distinct CDR3 sequences listed, under 30% were seen once. Sequenced material: PBMCs. The receptors originated from a human donor in good health (CMV status not recorded). Some clones in this sample may be carry-over from other donors' samples.

The chain couples TRBV6-1 to TRBJ1-4; D gene unclear. Trimming shortened V by 6 bases and J by 12 bases, and 14 bases separated the two germline ends. The CDR3 loop spans 12 amino acids. Germline CDR1 and CDR2: MNHNS and SASEGT. The CDR3 sequence is CASRDLFGELFF. The CDR3 DNA is TGTGCCAGCAGGGACCTGTTTGGGGAACTGTTTTTT.

There are many counts of this clonotype. The chain links TRBV7-9 to TRBJ2-3; D possibly uses TRBD1 or TRBD2 (5 bases each). Trimming stripped 4 bases from V and 2 bases from J, with 10 bases between. The CDR3 is 14 amino acids. Germline-derived CDR1 and CDR2 are SEHNR and FQNEAQ (reference sequence). In DNA form, the CDR3 reads TGTGCCAGCAGCTCGTTGGGGGTCACAGATACGCAGTATTTT. As protein: CASSSLGVTDTQYF.

This clonotype was recorded at least ten times. The chain combines TRBV7-2 with TRBJ2-7; perhaps TRBD2 as D (6 bases). With 5 bases removed from V and 2 bases from J, the gap between germline ends came to 13 bases. The CDR3 spans 14 residues. Germline V gene sequence: CDR1 SGHTA, CDR2 FQGNSA. The DNA for the CDR3 is TGTGCCAGCAGCCCCCCGGGGGAACCCTACGAGCAGTACTTC. Its translation: CASSPPGEPYEQYF.

This chain links TRBV5-8 with TRBJ1-1; D remains unclear. The V end was cut by 7 bases, the J end by 0 bases, with 13 bases between. Per the germline V gene, CDR1 is SGHTS and CDR2 is YDEGEE. CDR3 length equals 14 residues. The CDR3 sequence: CASGRKDLNTEAFF. The CDR3 region has the DNA TGTGCCAGCGGTCGGAAGGATTTGAACACTGAAGCTTTCTTT.

The chain uses TRBV6-6 and TRBJ2-3, with 10 bases matching TRBD2. Germline CDR1 MNHNY, CDR2 SVGAGI (reference sequence). The V gene end was trimmed by 0 bases and the J gene end by 2 bases; junction bases not matched to a gene: 5. The CDR3 is 17 residues long. CDR3 sequence reads: CASSYSPSGGPTDTQYF. In DNA form, the CDR3 reads TGTGCCAGCAGTTACTCGCCTAGCGGGGGACCCACAGATACGCAGTATTTT.

This clonotype was seen only a few times. This chain joins TRBV3-1 and TRBJ1-5, with TRBD1 as a possible D gene (6 bases). V was cut by 5 bases and J by 7 bases, with 12 bases left in between. CDR1 and CDR2 from the germline V gene are LGHDT and YNNKEL (reference sequence). The CDR3 loop spans 13 amino acids. The chain's CDR3 is CASSSRRGQPQHF. CDR3 bases: TGTGCCAGCAGCTCTCGCAGGGGACAGCCCCAGCATTTT.

This chain links TRBV11-2 with TRBJ2-7; D might be TRBD1 (8 bases). Germline-derived CDR1 and CDR2 are SGHAT and FQNNGV. This CDR3 comprises 17 residues. Trimming removed 3 bases at V and 3 bases at J, with 21 bases between. The CDR3 DNA is TGTGCCAGCAGCTTCCTTGGGGGGGGACAGGTCGACTACGAGCAGTACTTC. Protein sequence: CASSFLGGGQVDYEQYF.

The rearrangement links TRBV19 to TRBJ1-1; D not resolved. The CDR3 runs to 15 residues. Germline V gives CDR1 LNHDA, CDR2 SQIVND (reference sequence). V was clipped by 5 bases and J by 1 base, with 14 bases between them. The CDR3 coding sequence is TGTGCCAGTAGTCCCCGACGGGAAAGGAACACTGAAGCTTTCTTT. Amino acid sequence: CASSPRRERNTEAFF.

The chain employs TRBV24-1 and TRBJ2-3; TRBD2 agrees at 15 bases. CDR3 length: 19 residues. The V gene end was trimmed by 3 bases and the J gene end by 0 bases; junction bases not matched to a gene: 6. The V gene's germline CDR1 is KGHDR and CDR2 SFDVKD. This CDR3 is CATSDPGTSGGSSTDTQYF. The CDR3 nucleotides are TGTGCCACCAGTGATCCTGGGACTAGCGGGGGGTCTAGCACAGATACGCAGTATTTT.

This chain joins TRBV7-6 and TRBJ1-2; D is undetermined. V dropped 4 bases and J dropped 4 bases, with 13 bases sitting between them. The CDR3 loop spans 14 amino acids. Per the germline V gene, CDR1 is SGHVS and CDR2 is FNYEAQ. The CDR3, as DNA: TGTGCCAGCAGCTCCTCGCTGGGGTCCTATGGCTACACCTTC. It codes for CASSSSLGSYGYTF.

V usage is TRBV7-2 and J usage is TRBJ1-4; weak D call: TRBD1 (5 bases). The germline CDR1 and CDR2 sequences are SGHTA and FQGNSA. V was shortened by 0 bases and J by 4 bases, with 15 bases between the two germline ends. CDR3 size: 17 residues. The CDR3 reads CASSLASIGAHNEKLFF. The CDR3 DNA is TGTGCCAGCAGCTTAGCGAGTATTGGGGCGCATAATGAAAAACTGTTTTTT.

The chain recombines TRBV5-1 with TRBJ2-2; weak D call: TRBD1 (6 bases). Looked up from germline, CDR1 is SGHRS and CDR2 is YFSETQ. The CDR3 length is 15 residues. V dropped 3 bases and J dropped 2 bases, with 11 bases sitting between them. For the CDR3, the DNA is TGCGCCAGCAGCTATCCGGGACAAAACACCGGGGAGCTGTTTTTT. This codes for CASSYPGQNTGELFF. The complete variable domain, with remaining parts taken from reference TRBV5-1 and TRBJ2-2, reads KAGVTQTPRYLIKTRGQQVTLSCSPISGHRSVSWYQQTPGQGLQFLFEYFSETQRNKGNFPGRFSGRQFSNSRSEMNVSTLELGDSALYLCASSYPGQNTGELFFGEGSRLTVL.

The chain combines TRBV6-1 with TRBJ2-1; maybe TRBD2 (6 bases). Trimming shortened V by 2 bases and J by 1 base, and 18 bases separated the two germline ends. This CDR3 has 18 amino acids. Germline values: CDR1 MNHNS, CDR2 SASEGT. Here the CDR3 DNA reads TGTGCCAGCAGTGAACGCACACCTTGGGGGGTTTCCTACAATGAGCAGTTCTTC. As protein: CASSERTPWGVSYNEQFF.

The genes are TRBV19 and TRBJ2-2; the match to TRBD2 covers 12 bases. The germline CDR1 and CDR2 sequences are LNHDA and SQIVND (reference sequence). CDR3 size: 15 residues. V trimming: 7 bases; J trimming: 6 bases; junction bases outside the gene matches: 6. This CDR3 reads CASTRTSGVAGELFF. The DNA of the CDR3 is TGTGCCAGTACCCGGACTAGCGGGGTGGCCGGGGAGCTGTTTTTT.

This clonotype was picked up a small number of times. This chain links TRBV20-1 with TRBJ2-3, with TRBD2 matching over 7 bases. In germline, CDR1 is DFQATT, CDR2 SNEGSKA (reference sequence). CDR3 length equals 15 residues. Germline trimming cut 1 base from V and 7 bases from J; bases unmatched to any gene: 11. DNA for the CDR3: TGCAGTGCTAGAGCTCGGGGACTACCCTGGAATACGCAGTATTTT. This gives the protein CSARARGLPWNTQYF.

The chain couples TRBV5-1 to TRBJ1-2, with 9 nucleotides matching TRBD1. CDR1 is SGHRS and CDR2 is YFSETQ in the germline V gene. The junction had 5 bases not matched to a gene; V was cut back by 0 bases and J by 8 bases. The CDR3 has 14 residues. The CDR3 loop reads CASSLETGGKGYTF. CDR3 DNA: TGCGCCAGCAGCTTGGAGACAGGGGGTAAAGGCTACACCTTC.

This clonotype was recorded many times. V and J are TRBV7-2 and TRBJ2-3; TRBD1 agrees at 8 bases. Germline loops: CDR1 SGHTA, CDR2 FQGNSA. The CDR3 extends over 16 amino acids. With V trimmed by 5 bases and J by 1 base, 8 bases remained unmatched. CDR3 residues: CASSPGQGRGTDTQYF. The CDR3 DNA is TGTGCCAGCAGCCCCGGACAGGGTCGGGGCACAGATACGCAGTATTTT.

The chain recombines TRBV29-1 with TRBJ1-1, with a possible D match to TRBD1 (5 bases). The V gene lost 7 bases and the J gene lost 4 bases, with 16 bases spanning the gap. CDR1 and CDR2 (germline): SQVTM, ANQGSEA. This CDR3 comprises 13 residues. The CDR3 loop is CSARDAKFTEAFF. CDR3 DNA: TGCAGCGCTAGGGACGCCAAATTCACTGAAGCTTTCTTT.